This TCR beta chain was recovered during a study of blood T cell repertoires in COVID-19. Study context: The cDNA or gDNA used as material had been derived from T cells, B-cell-depleted T cells, or PBMCs.

The data were produced by immunoSEQ multiplex PCR, yet TCRdb's version contains in-frame clones alone and is incomplete. Among tens of thousands of clones listed, roughly 88% were seen once. From germline, CDR1 is MDHEN and CDR2 SYDVKM. V shed 6 bases and J shed 3 bases, with 12 bases lying between them. This CDR3 contains 13 residues. This clonotype was obtained from a human donor in a cohort sampled during active COVID-19. J is TRBJ2-7 and V is TRBV28; no clear D. Material: peripheral blood. Here the CDR3 DNA reads TGTGCCAGCAGCTCCCGCCGAGGCTACGAGCAGTACTTC. This encodes CASSSRRGYEQYF.